A single sample is the source of the 17 T cell receptor beta chains below, sequenced in a study of blood T cell repertoires in COVID-19. TCRdb's table, derived via immunoSEQ multiplex PCR, lists solely in-frame clones and lacks some. The repertoire has over 120,000 clones, roughly 81% of them found once; the top ten carry roughly 9%. The sample taken for sequencing was peripheral blood. The receptor set was obtained from a woman aged 45-60 years with active or convalescent COVID-19.

V and J are TRBV2 and TRBJ1-1; D is perhaps TRBD1 (6 bases). Trimming removed 7 bases at V and 2 bases at J, with 17 bases between. The CDR3 spans 15 residues. Germline CDR1 reads SNHLY; CDR2 reads FYNNEI. The CDR3, as DNA: TGTGCCAGCACCGAACAGGGACACGTAAACACTGAAGCTTTCTTT. Amino acid sequence: CASTEQGHVNTEAFF. Full variable domain (rest looked up from reference TRBV2 and TRBJ1-1): EPEVTQTPSHQVTQMGQEVILRCVPISNHLYFYWYRQILGQKVEFLVSFYNNEISEKSEIFDDQFSVERPDGSNFTLKIRSTKLEDSAMYFCASTEQGHVNTEAFFGQGTRLTVV.

CDR3 DNA: TGTGCCAGCAGCCCCCACCCCAGGGGAATCACTGAAGCTTTCTTT. This encodes CASSPHPRGITEAFF. The chain is built from TRBV7-2 and TRBJ1-1, with a tentative D call TRBD1 (6 bases). The germline V gene encodes CDR1 SGHTA and CDR2 FQGNSA. Trimming pared 5 bases from V and 4 bases from J, leaving 17 bases between. This CDR3 comprises 15 residues.

The genes are TRBV30 and TRBJ1-1; weak D call: TRBD1 (6 bases). Between the trimmed V and J ends, which lost 1 base and 7 bases, there was a span of 19 bases. The length of the CDR3 is 15 residues. Looked up from germline, CDR1 is GTSNPN and CDR2 is SVGIG (reference sequence). CDR3 protein: CAWSGAGGLNHEAFF. The CDR3 DNA is TGTGCCTGGAGTGGCGCCGGGGGGCTTAACCATGAAGCTTTCTTT.

The chain employs TRBV30 and TRBJ1-3, with TRBD1 matching 10 bases. The CDR3 loop spans 16 amino acids. Germline V gene lookup returns CDR1 GTSNPN and CDR2 SVGIG (reference sequence). V lost 3 bases and J lost 1; bases outside the gene matches: 6. CDR3 protein: CAWRLRDRGSGNTIYF. CDR3 bases: TGTGCCTGGAGGCTCCGGGACAGGGGTTCTGGAAACACCATATATTTT.

The genes are TRBV6-5 and TRBJ1-2, with 7 bases identical to TRBD1. The V segment lost 6 bases and the J segment 4 bases; nucleotides outside the gene matches: 2. This CDR3 comprises 12 residues. Germline loops: CDR1 MNHEY, CDR2 SVGAGI. In DNA form, the CDR3 reads TGTGCCAGCAGGACAGGGACCTATGGCTACACCTTC. It encodes CASRTGTYGYTF.

In nucleotides, the CDR3 is TGTGCCAGCTCACCGGGACAGGGCAATGAGCAGTTCTTC. The encoded protein is CASSPGQGNEQFF. This chain connects TRBV18 to TRBJ2-1; TRBD1 agrees at 9 bases. With 3 bases clipped from V and 6 bases from J, the junction kept 0 bases outside the gene matches. The CDR3 has 13 amino acids. Germline values: CDR1 KGHSH, CDR2 LQKENI.

V is TRBV7-2 and J is TRBJ2-5; D is possibly TRBD2 (7 bases). CDR3 length: 15 residues. Trimming removed 6 bases at V and 4 bases at J, with 18 bases between. Germline CDR1 is SGHTA and CDR2 is FQGNSA. The CDR3 DNA reads as TGTGCCAGCAGACGTGGGGGCGGGAGAAGAGAGACCCAGTACTTC. Protein product: CASRRGGGRRETQYF. Filled out from reference TRBV7-2 and TRBJ2-5, the complete variable domain reads GAGVSQSPSNKVTEKGKDVELRCDPISGHTALYWYRQSLGQGLEFLIYFQGNSAPDKSGLPSDRFSAERTGGSVSTLTIQRTQQEDSAVYLCASRRGGGRRETQYFGPGTRLLVL.

The J gene is TRBJ1-2, the V gene TRBV28; D is possibly TRBD1 (6 bases). This CDR3 is 15 amino acids long. V was shortened by 6 bases and J by 5 bases, with 19 bases between the two germline ends. Germline values: CDR1 MDHEN, CDR2 SYDVKM. CDR3: CASSTNKGQPYGYTF. The CDR3, as DNA: TGTGCCAGCAGCACGAACAAAGGACAGCCTTATGGCTACACCTTC.

J is TRBJ2-3 and V is TRBV2; possible D gene TRBD2, 5 bases. Trimming cost V 4 bases and J 2 bases, with 19 bases left between them. The CDR3 length is 17 residues. Germline CDR1 SNHLY, CDR2 FYNNEI. CDR3 bases: TGTGCCAGCAGTGTAGGCGACGGGAATCCCTCCACAGATACGCAGTATTTT. Residues: CASSVGDGNPSTDTQYF.

The chain links TRBV19 to TRBJ2-7, with TRBD2 matching over 7 bases. The V gene's germline CDR1 is LNHDA and CDR2 SQIVND (reference sequence). This CDR3 comprises 19 residues. With V trimmed by 5 bases and J by 0 bases, 19 bases remained unmatched. Here the CDR3 DNA reads TGTGCCAGTAGTGCGACTGACCCGGGAGCCGGGGGGAGCTCCTACGAGCAGTACTTC. Its translation is CASSATDPGAGGSSYEQYF.

V usage is TRBV19 and J usage is TRBJ1-6, with no clear D. V was pared by 1 base and J by 8 bases, with 21 bases between. Germline loops: CDR1 LNHDA, CDR2 SQIVND (reference sequence). CDR3 size: 18 residues. CDR3 DNA: TGTGCCAGTAGTATAGCCATCCGGCCAGGCAGCCTTCATTCACCCCTCCACTTT. Translation: CASSIAIRPGSLHSPLHF.

This clone has only a few counts. This chain uses TRBV6-5 with TRBJ1-1; TRBD1 aligns across 8 bases. Trimming at V came to 4 bases and at J to 5 bases, leaving 6 bases not matched to a gene. The germline CDR1 and CDR2 sequences are MNHEY and SVGAGI. This CDR3 spans 14 amino acids. The DNA of the CDR3 is TGTGCCAGCAGTTTCGACAGGGGCGGGACTGAAGCTTTCTTT. Translating gives CASSFDRGGTEAFF.

The chain recombines TRBV5-6 with TRBJ1-5; 7 nucleotides align to TRBD1. The ends lost 0 bases at V and 1 base at J; junction bases unmatched: 4. This CDR3 has 16 residues. Per the germline V gene, CDR1 is SGHDT and CDR2 is YYEEEE. The CDR3 DNA sequence: TGTGCCAGCAGCTTGGCCCCGGGACAGAGCAATCAGCCCCAGCATTTT. This encodes CASSLAPGQSNQPQHF. The variable domain in full, with the rest retrieved from reference TRBV5-6 and TRBJ1-5, is DAGVTQSPTHLIKTRGQQVTLRCSPKSGHDTVSWYQQALGQGPQFIFQYYEEEERQRGNFPDRFSGHQFPNYSSELNVNALLLGDSALYLCASSLAPGQSNQPQHFGDGTRLSIL.

The J gene is TRBJ1-1, the V gene TRBV5-5, with D perhaps TRBD1 (6 bases). V lost 2 bases, J lost 7 bases, and 21 bases lay in between. In germline, CDR1 is SGHKS, CDR2 YYEKEE (reference sequence). The CDR3 runs 16 residues. The chain's CDR3 is CASSFLDSGDVNEAFF. Written as DNA, the CDR3 is TGTGCCAGCAGCTTCCTAGACTCAGGGGACGTAAATGAAGCTTTCTTT.

A remark on this clone: At one end the junction does not follow the germline gene, possibly because of a read error. V usage is TRBV6-2 or TRBV6-3 and J usage is TRBJ2-3, with TRBD2 matching 10 bases. The V gene's germline CDR1 is MNHEY and CDR2 SVGEGT. CDR3 length equals 16 residues. The CDR3 reads CASSSPTSGITNTQYF. DNA for the CDR3: TGTGCCAGCAGTTCCCCCACTAGCGGGATCACAAATACGCAGTATTTT.

This rearrangement joins TRBV4-2 to TRBJ1-2, with 7 bases fitting TRBD1. V dropped 0 bases and J dropped 4; count of bases not matched to a gene: 8. Germline loops: CDR1 LGHNA, CDR2 YNFKEQ. This CDR3 is built from 16 residues. CDR3: CASSQERQGSVYGYTF. The CDR3 DNA sequence: TGTGCCAGCAGCCAAGAACGACAGGGAAGTGTCTATGGCTACACCTTC.

J is TRBJ2-3 and V is TRBV5-1; possible D gene TRBD1, 6 bases. The CDR3 sequence is 14 residues long. Germline values: CDR1 SGHRS, CDR2 YFSETQ. V lost 6 bases to trimming and J lost 2 bases, with 13 bases between them. CDR3 amino acids: CASTNTGFTDTQYF. CDR3 DNA: TGCGCCAGCACTAATACAGGGTTCACAGATACGCAGTATTTT.